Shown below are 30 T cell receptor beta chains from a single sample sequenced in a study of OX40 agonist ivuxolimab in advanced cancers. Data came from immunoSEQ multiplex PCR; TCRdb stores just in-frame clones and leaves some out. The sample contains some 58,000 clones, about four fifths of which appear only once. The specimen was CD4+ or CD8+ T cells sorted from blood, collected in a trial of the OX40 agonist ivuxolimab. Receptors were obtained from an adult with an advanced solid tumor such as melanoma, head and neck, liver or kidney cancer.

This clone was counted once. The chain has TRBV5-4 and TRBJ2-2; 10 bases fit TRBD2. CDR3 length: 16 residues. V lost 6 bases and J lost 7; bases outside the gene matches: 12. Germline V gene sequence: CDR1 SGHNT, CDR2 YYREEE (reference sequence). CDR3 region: CASTKAGGPAVGELFF. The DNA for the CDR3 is TGTGCCAGCACCAAAGCGGGAGGGCCGGCGGTCGGGGAGCTGTTTTTT.

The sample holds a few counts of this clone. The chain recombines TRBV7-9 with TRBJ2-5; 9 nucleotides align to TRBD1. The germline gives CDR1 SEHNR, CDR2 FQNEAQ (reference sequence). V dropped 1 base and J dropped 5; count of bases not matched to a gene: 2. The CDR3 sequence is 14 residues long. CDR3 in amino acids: CASSLVTGGETQYF. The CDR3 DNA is TGTGCCAGCAGCTTAGTGACAGGGGGTGAGACCCAGTACTTC.

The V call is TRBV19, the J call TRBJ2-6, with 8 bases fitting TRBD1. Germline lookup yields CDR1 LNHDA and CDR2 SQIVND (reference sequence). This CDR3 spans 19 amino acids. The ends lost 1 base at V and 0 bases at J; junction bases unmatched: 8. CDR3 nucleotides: TGTGCCAGTAGTATAGGTTGGACAGGGCTCATCTCTGGGGCCAACGTCCTGACTTTC. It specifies CASSIGWTGLISGANVLTF.

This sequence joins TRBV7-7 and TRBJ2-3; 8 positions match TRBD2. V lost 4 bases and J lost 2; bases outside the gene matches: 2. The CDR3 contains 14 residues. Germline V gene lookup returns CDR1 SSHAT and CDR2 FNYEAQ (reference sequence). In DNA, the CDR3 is TGTGCCAGCAGCTCTAGCGGGTTCACAGATACGCAGTATTTT. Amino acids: CASSSSGFTDTQYF.

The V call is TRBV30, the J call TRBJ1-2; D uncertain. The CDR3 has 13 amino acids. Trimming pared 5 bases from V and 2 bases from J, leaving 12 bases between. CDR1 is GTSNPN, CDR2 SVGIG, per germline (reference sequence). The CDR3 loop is CAWETTRNYGYTF. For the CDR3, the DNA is TGTGCCTGGGAGACTACAAGAAACTATGGCTACACCTTC.

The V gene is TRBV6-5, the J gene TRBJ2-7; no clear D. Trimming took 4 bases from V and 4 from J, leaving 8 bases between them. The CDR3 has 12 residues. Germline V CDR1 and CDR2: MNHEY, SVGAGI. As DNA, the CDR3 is TGTGCCAGCAGTTCCCCCCTATACGAGCAGTACTTC. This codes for CASSSPLYEQYF.

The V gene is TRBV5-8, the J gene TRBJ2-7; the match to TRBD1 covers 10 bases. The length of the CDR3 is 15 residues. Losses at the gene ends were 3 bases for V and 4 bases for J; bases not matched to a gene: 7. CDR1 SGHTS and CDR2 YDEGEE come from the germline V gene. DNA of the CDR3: TGTGCCAGCAGCTGGATTCCGGGACAGGGGTACGAGCAGTACTTC. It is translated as CASSWIPGQGYEQYF.

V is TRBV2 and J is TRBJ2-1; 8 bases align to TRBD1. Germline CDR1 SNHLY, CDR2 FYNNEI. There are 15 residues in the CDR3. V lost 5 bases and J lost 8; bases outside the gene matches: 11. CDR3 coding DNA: TGTGCCAGCAGTCTATTTGGACAGGGCCAGGATGAGCAGTTCTTC. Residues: CASSLFGQGQDEQFF.

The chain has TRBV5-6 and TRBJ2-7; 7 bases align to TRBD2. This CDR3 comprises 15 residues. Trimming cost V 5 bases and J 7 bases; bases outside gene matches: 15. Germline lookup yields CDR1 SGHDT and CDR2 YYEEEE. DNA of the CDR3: TGTGCCAGCAGTTCTAGCCGGGACTATGTATCGGAGCAGTACTTC. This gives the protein CASSSSRDYVSEQYF. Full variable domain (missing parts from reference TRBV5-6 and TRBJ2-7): DAGVTQSPTHLIKTRGQQVTLRCSPKSGHDTVSWYQQALGQGPQFIFQYYEEEERQRGNFPDRFSGHQFPNYSSELNVNALLLGDSALYLCASSSSRDYVSEQYFGPGTRLTVT.

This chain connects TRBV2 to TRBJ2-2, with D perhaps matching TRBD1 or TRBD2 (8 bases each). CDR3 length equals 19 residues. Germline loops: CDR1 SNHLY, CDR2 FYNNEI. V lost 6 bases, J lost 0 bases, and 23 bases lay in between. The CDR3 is CASSYGQGQRGTNTGELFF. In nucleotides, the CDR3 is TGTGCCAGCAGCTATGGACAGGGCCAGCGGGGGACGAACACCGGGGAGCTGTTTTTT. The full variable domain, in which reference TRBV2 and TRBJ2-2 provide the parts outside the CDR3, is EPEVTQTPSHQVTQMGQEVILRCVPISNHLYFYWYRQILGQKVEFLVSFYNNEISEKSEIFDDQFSVERPDGSNFTLKIRSTKLEDSAMYFCASSYGQGQRGTNTGELFFGEGSRLTVL.

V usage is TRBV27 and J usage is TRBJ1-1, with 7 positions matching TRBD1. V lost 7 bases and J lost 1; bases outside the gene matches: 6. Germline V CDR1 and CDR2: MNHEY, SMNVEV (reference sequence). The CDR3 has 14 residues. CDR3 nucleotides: TGTGCCAGCACCCAGGGGGAGACGAACACTGAAGCTTTCTTT. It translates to CASTQGETNTEAFF.

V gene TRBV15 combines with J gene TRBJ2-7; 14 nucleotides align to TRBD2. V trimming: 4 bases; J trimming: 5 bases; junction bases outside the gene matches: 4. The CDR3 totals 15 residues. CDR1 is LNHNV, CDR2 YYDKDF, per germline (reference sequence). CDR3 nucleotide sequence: TGTGCCACCAGCACCGGGACTAGCGGGAGAAACGAGCAGTACGTC. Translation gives CATSTGTSGRNEQYV.

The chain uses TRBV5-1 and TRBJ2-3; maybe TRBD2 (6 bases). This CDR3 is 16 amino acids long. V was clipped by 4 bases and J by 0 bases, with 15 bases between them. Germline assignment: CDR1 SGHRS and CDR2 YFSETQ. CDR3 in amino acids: CASSQPTGTSTDTQYF. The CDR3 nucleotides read TGCGCCAGCAGCCAACCCACCGGGACTAGCACAGATACGCAGTATTTT.

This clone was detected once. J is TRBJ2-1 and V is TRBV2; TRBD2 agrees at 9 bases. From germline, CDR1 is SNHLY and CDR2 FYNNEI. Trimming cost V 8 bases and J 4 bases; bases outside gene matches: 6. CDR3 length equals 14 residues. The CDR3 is CASDRLAEYNEQFF. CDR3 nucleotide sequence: TGTGCCAGCGATAGACTAGCGGAGTACAATGAGCAGTTCTTC.

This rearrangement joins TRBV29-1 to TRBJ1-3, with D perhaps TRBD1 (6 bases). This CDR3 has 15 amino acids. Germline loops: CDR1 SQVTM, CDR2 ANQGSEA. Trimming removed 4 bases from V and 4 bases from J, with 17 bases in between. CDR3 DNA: TGCAGCGTTGCTTCTGGACAGTGGGAGGGAAACACCATATATTTT. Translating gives CSVASGQWEGNTIYF. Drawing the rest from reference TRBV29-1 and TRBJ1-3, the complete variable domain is SAVISQKPSRDICQRGTSLTIQCQVDSQVTMMFWYRQQPGQSLTLIATANQGSEATYESGFVIDKFPISRPNLTFSTLTVSNMSPEDSSIYLCSVASGQWEGNTIYFGEGSWLTVV.

The CDR3 DNA reads TGTGCCAGCAGCCAAGGACTAGCGGGAGGGCCCTCGAAAAGATATGAGCAGTTCTTC. Its protein is CASSQGLAGGPSKRYEQFF. The rearrangement uses TRBV14 and TRBJ2-1; the match to TRBD2 covers 14 bases. The germline V gene encodes CDR1 SGHDN and CDR2 FVKESK. The CDR3 extends over 19 amino acids. Trimming cost V 1 base and J 8 bases; bases outside gene matches: 13. The full variable domain, its missing parts supplied by reference TRBV14 and TRBJ2-1, is EAGVTQFPSHSVIEKGQTVTLRCDPISGHDNLYWYRRVMGKEIKFLLHFVKESKQDESGMPNNRFLAERTGGTYSTLKVQPAELEDSGVYFCASSQGLAGGPSKRYEQFFGPGTRLTVL.

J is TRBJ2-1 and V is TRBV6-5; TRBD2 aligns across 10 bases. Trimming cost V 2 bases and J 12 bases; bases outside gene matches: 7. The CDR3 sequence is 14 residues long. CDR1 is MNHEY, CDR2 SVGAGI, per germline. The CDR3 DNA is TGTGCCAGCAGTTACGAGACTAGCGGGTTGGGGCAGTTCTTC. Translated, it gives CASSYETSGLGQFF.

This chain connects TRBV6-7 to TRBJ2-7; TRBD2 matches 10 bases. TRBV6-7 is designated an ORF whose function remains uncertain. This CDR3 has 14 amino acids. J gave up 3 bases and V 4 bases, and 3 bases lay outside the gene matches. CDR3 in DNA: TGTGCCAGCAGTTCCCGACTAGCGGGCTACGAGCAGTACTTC. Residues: CASSSRLAGYEQYF.

In DNA, the CDR3 is TGTGCCAGCAGCCAATTGCAGATCTCTGGAAACACCATATATTTT. Its protein is CASSQLQISGNTIYF. The chain couples TRBV16 to TRBJ1-3; D remains ambiguous. This CDR3 contains 15 residues. V lost 1 base, J lost 0 bases, and 7 bases lay in between. The V gene's germline CDR1 is KGHSY and CDR2 FQNENV.

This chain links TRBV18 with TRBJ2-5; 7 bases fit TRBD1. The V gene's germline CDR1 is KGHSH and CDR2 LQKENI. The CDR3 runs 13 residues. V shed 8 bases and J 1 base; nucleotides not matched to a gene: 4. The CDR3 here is CASAGTAQETQYF. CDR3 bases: TGTGCCAGCGCCGGGACAGCCCAAGAGACCCAGTACTTC.

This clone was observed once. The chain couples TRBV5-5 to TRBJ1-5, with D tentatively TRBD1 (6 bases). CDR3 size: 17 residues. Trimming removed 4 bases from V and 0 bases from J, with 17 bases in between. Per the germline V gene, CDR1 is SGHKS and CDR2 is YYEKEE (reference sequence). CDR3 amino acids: CASSAGQIIDSNQPQHF. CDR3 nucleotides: TGTGCCAGCAGCGCGGGACAAATTATCGATAGCAATCAGCCCCAGCATTTT.

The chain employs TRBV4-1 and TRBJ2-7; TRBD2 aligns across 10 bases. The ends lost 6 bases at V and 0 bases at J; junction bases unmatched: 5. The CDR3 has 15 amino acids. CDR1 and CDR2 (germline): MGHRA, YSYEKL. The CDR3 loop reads CASRLAGAGSYEQYF. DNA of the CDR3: TGCGCCAGCAGGCTAGCGGGAGCGGGCTCCTACGAGCAGTACTTC.

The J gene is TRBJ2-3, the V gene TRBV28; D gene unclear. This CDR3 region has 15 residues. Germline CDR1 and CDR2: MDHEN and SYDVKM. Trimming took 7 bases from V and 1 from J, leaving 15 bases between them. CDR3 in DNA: TGTGCCAGCACCAAACCCCTAGGAGGCACAGATACGCAGTATTTT. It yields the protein CASTKPLGGTDTQYF.

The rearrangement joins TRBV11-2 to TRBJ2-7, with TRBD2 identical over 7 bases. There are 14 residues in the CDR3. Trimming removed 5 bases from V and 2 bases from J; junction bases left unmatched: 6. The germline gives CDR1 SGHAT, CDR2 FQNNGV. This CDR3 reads CASSTELAAYEQYV. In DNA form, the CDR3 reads TGTGCCAGCAGCACTGAGCTAGCGGCCTACGAGCAGTACGTC.

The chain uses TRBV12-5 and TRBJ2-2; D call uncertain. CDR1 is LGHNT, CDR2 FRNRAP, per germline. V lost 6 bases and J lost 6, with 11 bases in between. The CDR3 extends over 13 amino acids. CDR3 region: CASGTEFAGELFF. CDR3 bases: TGTGCTAGTGGCACCGAGTTCGCCGGGGAGCTGTTTTTT. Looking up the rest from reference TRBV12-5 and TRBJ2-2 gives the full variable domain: DARVTQTPRHKVTEMGQEVTMRCQPILGHNTVFWYRQTMMQGLELLAYFRNRAPLDDSGMPKDRFSAEMPDATLATLKIQPSEPRDSAVYFCASGTEFAGELFFGEGSRLTVL.

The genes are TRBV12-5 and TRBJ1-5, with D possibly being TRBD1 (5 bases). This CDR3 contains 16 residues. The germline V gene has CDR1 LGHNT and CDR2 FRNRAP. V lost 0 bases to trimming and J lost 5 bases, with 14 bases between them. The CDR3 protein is CASGLVRDGNYQPQHF. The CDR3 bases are TGTGCTAGTGGTTTGGTACGGGACGGGAACTATCAGCCCCAGCATTTT.

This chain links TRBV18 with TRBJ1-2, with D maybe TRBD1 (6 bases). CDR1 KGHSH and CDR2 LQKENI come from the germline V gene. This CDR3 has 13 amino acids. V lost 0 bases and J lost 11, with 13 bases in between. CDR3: CASSPPGTRLYTF. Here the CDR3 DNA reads TGTGCCAGCTCACCACCGGGGACAAGACTTTACACCTTC.

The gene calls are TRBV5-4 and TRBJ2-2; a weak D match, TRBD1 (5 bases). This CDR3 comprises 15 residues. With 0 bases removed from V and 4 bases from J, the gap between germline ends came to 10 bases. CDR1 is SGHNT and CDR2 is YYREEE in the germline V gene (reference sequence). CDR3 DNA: TGTGCCAGCAGCTTGGAAGGGGCGGCCACCGGGGAGCTGTTTTTT. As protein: CASSLEGAATGELFF.

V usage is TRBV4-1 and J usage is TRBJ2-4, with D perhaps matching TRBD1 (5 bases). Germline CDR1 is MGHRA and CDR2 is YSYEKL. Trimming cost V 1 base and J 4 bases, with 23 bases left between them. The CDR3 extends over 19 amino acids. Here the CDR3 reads CASSQGAVPGRVTKNIQYF. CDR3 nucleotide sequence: TGCGCCAGCAGCCAAGGGGCGGTCCCAGGGCGAGTCACAAAAAACATTCAGTACTTC.

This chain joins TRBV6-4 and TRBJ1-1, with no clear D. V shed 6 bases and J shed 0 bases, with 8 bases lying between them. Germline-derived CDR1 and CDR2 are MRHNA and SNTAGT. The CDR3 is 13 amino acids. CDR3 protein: CASSGRLNTEAFF. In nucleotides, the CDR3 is TGTGCCAGCAGCGGACGGTTGAACACTGAAGCTTTCTTT.